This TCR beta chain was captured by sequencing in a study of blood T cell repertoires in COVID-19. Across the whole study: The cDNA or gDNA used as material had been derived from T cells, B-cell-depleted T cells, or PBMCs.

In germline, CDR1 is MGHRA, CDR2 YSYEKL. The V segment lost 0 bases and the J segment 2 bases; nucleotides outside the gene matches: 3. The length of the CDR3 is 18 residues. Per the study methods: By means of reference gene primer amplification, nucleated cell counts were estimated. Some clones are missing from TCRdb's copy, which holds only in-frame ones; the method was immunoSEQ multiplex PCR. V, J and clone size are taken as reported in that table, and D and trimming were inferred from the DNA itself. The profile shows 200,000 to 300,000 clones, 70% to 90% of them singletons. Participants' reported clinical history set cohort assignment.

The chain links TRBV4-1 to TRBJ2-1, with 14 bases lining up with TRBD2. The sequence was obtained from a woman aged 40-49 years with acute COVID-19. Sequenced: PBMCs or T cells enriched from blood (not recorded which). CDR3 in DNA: TGCGCCAGCAGCCAAGAAGGACTAGCGGGAGGACCCTACAATGAGCAGTTCTTC. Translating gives CASSQEGLAGGPYNEQFF.